The 13 T cell receptor beta chains presented below share a single source sample, sequenced in a study of blood T cell repertoires in COVID-19. Assay used: immunoSEQ multiplex PCR; TCRdb lists only in-frame clones, some missing. The top ten hold just under 6.5% of the sample, which has just under 350,000 clones, 75% to 90% seen once. The sample consisted of peripheral blood. Receptors were obtained from a woman in her fifties or sixties with COVID-19, enrolled during active disease.

The CDR3: CASSSQRRGRNEQFF. For the CDR3, the DNA is TGTGCCAGCAGCTCTCAGCGACGGGGTCGCAATGAGCAGTTCTTC. The V and J genes are TRBV11-2 and TRBJ2-1, with D perhaps TRBD2 (5 bases). The CDR3 runs 15 residues. Germline V gene lookup returns CDR1 SGHAT and CDR2 FQNNGV. V dropped 4 bases and J dropped 6 bases, with 16 bases sitting between them.

J is TRBJ1-2 and V is TRBV28, with TRBD1 matching 8 bases. After removal of 6 bases from V and 6 bases from J, the junction contained 9 bases not matched to a gene. This CDR3 is built from 14 residues. Germline-derived CDR1 and CDR2 are MDHEN and SYDVKM. CDR3 nucleotide sequence: TGTGCCAGCAGGTTGTGGACAGGGCTTAATGGCTACACCTTC. Its protein product is CASRLWTGLNGYTF.

V usage is TRBV5-1 and J usage is TRBJ2-1; D is uncertain. CDR3 length: 16 residues. Germline V gene data show CDR1 as SGHRS and CDR2 as YFSETQ. V was shortened by 0 bases and J by 0 bases, with 10 bases between the two germline ends. CDR3 amino acids: CASSLGVESSYNEQFF. The CDR3 DNA follows: TGCGCCAGCAGCTTGGGGGTGGAGAGCTCCTACAATGAGCAGTTCTTC.

This clone was counted between two and nine times. At one end, the junction sequence differs from germline, possibly due to a read error. The CDR3 reads CASSLGGLMNTEAFF. In DNA form, the CDR3 reads TGTGCCAGCAGTTTAGGGGGGCTGATGAACACTGAAGCTTTCTTT. The chain couples TRBV7-8 to TRBJ1-1, with D tentatively TRBD1 (6 bases). CDR3 size: 15 residues. CDR1 SGHVS and CDR2 FQNEAQ come from the germline V gene.

In this sample, this clone turned up a few times. The CDR3 loop is CASSDPGTNYGYTF. In nucleotides, the CDR3 is TGTGCCAGCAGTGACCCCGGGACAAACTATGGCTACACCTTC. The chain employs TRBV6-4 and TRBJ1-2; perhaps TRBD1 as D (6 bases). The germline V and J ends were trimmed by 2 bases and 2 bases, with 9 bases remaining between them. CDR3 length equals 14 residues. Per the germline V gene, CDR1 is MRHNA and CDR2 is SNTAGT.

The rearrangement uses TRBV6-5 and TRBJ2-7; weak D call: TRBD1 (6 bases). The CDR3 runs 16 residues. CDR1 and CDR2 (germline): MNHEY, SVGAGI. The V end was cut by 3 bases, the J end by 0 bases, with 15 bases between. DNA of the CDR3: TGTGCCAGCAGTTATCAGGGGACCTTCACCTCCTACGAGCAGTACTTC. Translating gives CASSYQGTFTSYEQYF.

This clone has a single count. The chain combines TRBV5-4 with TRBJ2-3, with 11 bases that match TRBD2. Germline CDR1 reads SGHNT; CDR2 reads YYREEE (reference sequence). After removal of 4 bases from V and 0 bases from J, the junction contained 7 bases not matched to a gene. This CDR3 has 17 amino acids. The CDR3 reads CASSPRLAGPSTDTQYF. The CDR3 nucleotides are TGTGCCAGCAGCCCTCGACTAGCGGGACCTAGCACAGATACGCAGTATTTT.

This chain connects TRBV6-5 to TRBJ1-2; the D gene is possibly TRBD1 (5 bases). This CDR3 has 12 residues. CDR1 MNHEY and CDR2 SVGAGI come from the germline V gene. Trimming stripped 4 bases from V and 7 bases from J, with 10 bases between. Here the CDR3 DNA reads TGTGCCAGCAGTTCTAGGGGAGGTGGCTACACCTTC. Encoded protein: CASSSRGGGYTF.

The rearrangement links TRBV6-5 to TRBJ1-2; 7 bases align to TRBD1. The CDR3 is 16 amino acids. J gave up 2 bases and V 0 bases, and 6 bases lay outside the gene matches. Germline CDR1 is MNHEY and CDR2 is SVGAGI. The CDR3 is CASSYSSTGRNYGYTF. The CDR3 DNA reads TGTGCCAGCAGTTACTCCTCGACAGGGCGAAACTATGGCTACACCTTC.

This clone appeared once. Other DNA sequences in this sample translate to the same CDR3. The chain joins TRBV5-1 to TRBJ2-5; no definite D call. The V and J ends lost 4 bases and 1 base respectively, with 2 bases between them. The length of the CDR3 is 11 residues. The germline V gene encodes CDR1 SGHRS and CDR2 YFSETQ. The CDR3 sequence: CASSRQETQYF. Written as DNA, the CDR3 is TGCGCCAGCAGCCGCCAAGAGACCCAGTACTTC. The full variable domain, with the rest looked up from reference TRBV5-1 and TRBJ2-5, is KAGVTQTPRYLIKTRGQQVTLSCSPISGHRSVSWYQQTPGQGLQFLFEYFSETQRNKGNFPGRFSGRQFSNSRSEMNVSTLELGDSALYLCASSRQETQYFGPGTRLLVL.

The chain couples TRBV19 to TRBJ2-5; D perhaps matches TRBD1 (6 bases). The CDR3 extends over 13 amino acids. From germline, CDR1 is LNHDA and CDR2 SQIVND (reference sequence). V lost 8 bases and J 5 bases, leaving 15 bases between the germline ends. Here the CDR3 reads CASAGGRRETQYF. Written as DNA, the CDR3 is TGTGCCAGTGCTGGGGGCCGGAGGGAGACCCAGTACTTC.

The chain combines TRBV18 with TRBJ2-1; D perhaps matches TRBD1 (6 bases). Per the germline V gene, CDR1 is KGHSH and CDR2 is LQKENI. V lost 6 bases and J 6 bases, leaving 21 bases between the germline ends. The CDR3 is made up of 16 amino acids. The DNA of the CDR3 is TGTGCCAGCTCGGACCAGGGGACCGCTGTATCCAATGAGCAGTTCTTC. Protein: CASSDQGTAVSNEQFF.

J is TRBJ2-7 and V is TRBV5-1; D unclear. Germline V gives CDR1 SGHRS, CDR2 YFSETQ. The CDR3 is 14 amino acids. V lost 0 bases to trimming and J lost 2 bases, with 9 bases between them. The CDR3, as DNA: TGCGCCAGCAGCTTGGCCGAGCGAACCTACGAGCAGTACTTC. Residues: CASSLAERTYEQYF. Full variable domain (remainder filled in from reference TRBV5-1 and TRBJ2-7): KAGVTQTPRYLIKTRGQQVTLSCSPISGHRSVSWYQQTPGQGLQFLFEYFSETQRNKGNFPGRFSGRQFSNSRSEMNVSTLELGDSALYLCASSLAERTYEQYFGPGTRLTVT.